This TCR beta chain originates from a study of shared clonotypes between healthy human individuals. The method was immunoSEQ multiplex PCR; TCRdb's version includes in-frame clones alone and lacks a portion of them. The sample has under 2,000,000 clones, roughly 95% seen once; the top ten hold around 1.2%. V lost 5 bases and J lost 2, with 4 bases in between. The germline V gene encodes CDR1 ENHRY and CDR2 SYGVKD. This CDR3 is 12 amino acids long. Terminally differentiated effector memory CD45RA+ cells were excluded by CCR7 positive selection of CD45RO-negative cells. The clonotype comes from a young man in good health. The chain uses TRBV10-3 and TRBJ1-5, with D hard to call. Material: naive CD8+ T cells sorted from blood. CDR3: CAISTGNQPQHF. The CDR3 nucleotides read TGTGCCATCAGTACAGGCAATCAGCCCCAGCATTTT.